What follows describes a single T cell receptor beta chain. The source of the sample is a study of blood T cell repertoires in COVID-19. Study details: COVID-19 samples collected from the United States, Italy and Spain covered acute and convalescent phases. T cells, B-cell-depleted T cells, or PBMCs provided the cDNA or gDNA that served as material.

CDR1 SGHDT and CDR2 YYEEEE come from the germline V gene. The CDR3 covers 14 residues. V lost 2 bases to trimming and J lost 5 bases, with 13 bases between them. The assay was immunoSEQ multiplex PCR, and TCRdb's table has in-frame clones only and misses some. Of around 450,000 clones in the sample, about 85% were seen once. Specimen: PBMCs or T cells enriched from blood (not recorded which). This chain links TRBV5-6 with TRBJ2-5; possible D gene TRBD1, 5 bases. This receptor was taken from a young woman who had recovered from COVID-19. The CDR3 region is CASSFPGSEETQYF. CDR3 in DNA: TGTGCCAGCAGCTTCCCAGGGTCTGAGGAGACCCAGTACTTC.